The 10 T cell receptor beta chains presented below share a single source sample, sequenced in a study of blood T cell repertoires in COVID-19. The assay was immunoSEQ multiplex PCR, and TCRdb's table has in-frame clones only and misses some. The table has around 300,000 clones, 80% to 90% seen once. The material sequenced was PBMCs or T cells enriched from blood (not recorded which). Receptors originate from a man aged 25-40 years who had recovered from COVID-19.

This chain connects TRBV6-1 to TRBJ1-6, with 9 bases identical to TRBD1. There are 16 residues in the CDR3. Germline V gene data show CDR1 as MNHNS and CDR2 as SASEGT. V gave up 1 base and J gave up 10 bases; unmatched junction bases: 8. CDR3 in amino acids: CASSEVGTGIGSPLHF. The CDR3 DNA is TGTGCCAGCAGTGAAGTGGGGACAGGGATTGGGTCACCCCTCCACTTT.

This clone showed up just a few times. The chain couples TRBV7-2 to TRBJ2-4; the match to TRBD1 covers 10 bases. There are 15 residues in the CDR3. Germline V gene sequence: CDR1 SGHTA, CDR2 FQGNSA. V was clipped by 5 bases and J by 7 bases; unmatched bases: 8. The CDR3 here is CASSGGTGDSNIQYF. For the CDR3, the DNA is TGTGCCAGCAGCGGCGGGACAGGGGATTCGAACATTCAGTACTTC.

Points on this clone: Its ends do not fully match the called genes, so a read error is possible. The rearrangement joins TRBV7-9 to TRBJ2-7; D remains unclear. CDR3 length: 10 amino acids. Germline V lookup: CDR1 SEHNR, CDR2 FQNEAQ (reference sequence). CDR3 region: CASSLLELNF. CDR3 nucleotide sequence: TGTGCCAGCAGCTTACTTGAACTGAACTTC.

This chain uses TRBV4-1 with TRBJ2-5; 10 bases map to TRBD2. The CDR3 extends over 17 amino acids. In germline, CDR1 is MGHRA, CDR2 YSYEKL. V gave up 1 base and J gave up 2 bases; unmatched junction bases: 7. CDR3 protein: CASSQGPGLASQETQYF. In nucleotides, the CDR3 is TGCGCCAGCAGCCAAGGGCCGGGACTAGCGTCTCAAGAGACCCAGTACTTC.

The J gene is TRBJ2-7, the V gene TRBV5-5, with D possibly being TRBD1 (6 bases). Trimming took 4 bases from V and 3 from J, leaving 17 bases between them. This CDR3 has 15 amino acids. From germline, CDR1 is SGHKS and CDR2 YYEKEE (reference sequence). The CDR3 sequence: CASSRIQGRDYEQYF. CDR3 coding DNA: TGTGCCAGCAGCCGCATACAGGGAAGGGACTACGAGCAGTACTTC.

This rearrangement joins TRBV10-1 to TRBJ2-7; a possible D gene is TRBD1 (6 bases). From germline, CDR1 is WNHNN and CDR2 SYGVQD (reference sequence). The CDR3 spans 13 residues. Trimming shortened V by 0 bases and J by 13 bases, and 16 bases separated the two germline ends. In DNA, the CDR3 is TGCGCCAGCAGTGAGTCATTGAGGACAGCTACTTACTTC. Translated, it gives CASSESLRTATYF.

The chain has TRBV9 and TRBJ1-4; 10 bases align to TRBD1. Germline CDR1 reads SGDLS; CDR2 reads YYNGEE. Germline trimming cut 4 bases from V and 7 bases from J; bases unmatched to any gene: 7. This CDR3 spans 15 amino acids. CDR3: CASSREGTGVEKLFF. In nucleotides, the CDR3 is TGTGCCAGCAGCCGAGAAGGGACAGGGGTTGAAAAACTGTTTTTT.

The chain links TRBV19 to TRBJ2-7; 10 bases are shared with TRBD1. With V trimmed by 5 bases and J by 5 bases, 3 bases remained unmatched. The CDR3 extends over 13 amino acids. Germline CDR1 reads LNHDA; CDR2 reads SQIVND (reference sequence). The DNA of the CDR3 is TGTGCCAGTAGTGTGGGACAGGGGAACGAGCAGTACTTC. Protein product: CASSVGQGNEQYF.

This clone showed up just once. The J gene is TRBJ2-3, the V gene TRBV7-3; D may be TRBD2 (6 bases). Trimming pared 5 bases from V and 3 bases from J, leaving 15 bases between. CDR3 length: 15 amino acids. Germline V gene sequence: CDR1 SGHTA, CDR2 FQGTGA. DNA for the CDR3: TGTGCCAGCAGCGGCTTAGTGGGGGGAACAGATACGCAGTATTTT. It is translated as CASSGLVGGTDTQYF. The whole variable domain, remainder taken from reference TRBV7-3 and TRBJ2-3, is GAGVSQTPSNKVTEKGKYVELRCDPISGHTALYWYRQSLGQGPEFLIYFQGTGAADDSGLPNDRFFAVRPEGSVSTLKIQRTERGDSAVYLCASSGLVGGTDTQYFGPGTRLTVL.

The chain couples TRBV5-4 to TRBJ2-2, with 12 bases lining up with TRBD2. This CDR3 is built from 18 residues. Germline CDR1 reads SGHNT; CDR2 reads YYREEE (reference sequence). V trimming: 2 bases; J trimming: 4 bases; junction bases outside the gene matches: 9. CDR3 sequence reads: CASSLIPSGGALTGELFF. DNA of the CDR3: TGTGCCAGCAGCTTAATTCCTAGCGGGGGGGCCCTCACCGGGGAGCTGTTTTTT.